Listed here are 28 T cell receptor beta chains from one sample, sequenced in a study of OX40 agonist ivuxolimab in advanced cancers. The data were produced by immunoSEQ multiplex PCR, yet TCRdb's version contains in-frame clones alone and is incomplete. This table holds tens of thousands of clones, about 88% found once. The source was CD4+ or CD8+ T cells sorted from blood, collected in a trial of the OX40 agonist ivuxolimab. The receptors here all came from an adult with an advanced solid tumor such as melanoma, head and neck, liver or kidney cancer.

The chain couples TRBV4-3 to TRBJ2-1; TRBD1 aligns across 11 bases. Losses at the gene ends were 1 base for V and 6 bases for J; bases not matched to a gene: 5. The V gene's germline CDR1 is LGHNA and CDR2 YSLEER. The CDR3 is 16 amino acids. CDR3 bases: TGCGCCAGCAGCCAAGGAGCCGGGACAGGGGGCAATGAGCAGTTCTTC. This sequence encodes CASSQGAGTGGNEQFF.

The chain is built from TRBV28 and TRBJ1-5; D not resolved. Germline assignment: CDR1 MDHEN and CDR2 SYDVKM. V dropped 5 bases and J dropped 0 bases, with 14 bases sitting between them. The CDR3 has 16 residues. CDR3 sequence (DNA): TGTGCCAGCAGTCCCCCTTGGGAGAATAGCAATCAGCCCCAGCATTTT. It translates to CASSPPWENSNQPQHF.

This sequence joins TRBV4-3 and TRBJ2-3; the D gene could be TRBD1 or TRBD2 (5 bases each). CDR1 is LGHNA and CDR2 is YSLEER in the germline V gene. The V end lost 4 bases, the J end lost 5 bases, and 13 bases lay between the germline ends. The CDR3 loop spans 14 amino acids. CDR3 protein: CASSLFEGRDTQYF. The CDR3 DNA reads as TGCGCCAGCAGCCTTTTCGAGGGGCGAGATACGCAGTATTTT.

The sample holds a few counts of this clone. The chain uses TRBV29-1 and TRBJ2-7, with TRBD1 matching over 10 bases. The germline gives CDR1 SQVTM, CDR2 ANQGSEA. The CDR3 contains 14 residues. V was pared by 4 bases and J by 6 bases, with 9 bases of the junction left unmatched. CDR3 DNA: TGCAGCGTTGGAGACAGGGGGCGCAGTTCCGAGCAGTACTTC. It codes for CSVGDRGRSSEQYF.

The chain carries TRBV4-1 and TRBJ1-2; weak D call: TRBD1 (6 bases). Germline values: CDR1 MGHRA, CDR2 YSYEKL. This CDR3 region has 16 residues. The V and J ends lost 0 bases and 4 bases respectively, with 15 bases between them. The CDR3 loop is CASSQEEQGPVYGYTF. The CDR3 region has the DNA TGCGCCAGCAGCCAAGAGGAACAGGGCCCCGTCTATGGCTACACCTTC.

This clone appeared once. V usage is TRBV27 and J usage is TRBJ1-4; no clear D gene. CDR3 length: 16 residues. The V and J ends lost 0 bases and 0 bases respectively, with 8 bases between them. Germline V gene data show CDR1 as MNHEY and CDR2 as SMNVEV (reference sequence). The CDR3 region is CASSLSFQTTNEKLFF. Written as DNA, the CDR3 is TGTGCCAGCAGTTTATCCTTTCAGACAACTAATGAAAAACTGTTTTTT.

The chain recombines TRBV5-5 with TRBJ2-7, with 7 bases identical to TRBD2. J gave up 2 bases and V 3 bases, and 2 bases lay outside the gene matches. Germline CDR1 is SGHKS and CDR2 is YYEKEE (reference sequence). CDR3 length equals 13 residues. The CDR3 DNA sequence: TGTGCCAGCAGCTGGGAGGGCCCCTACGAGCAGTACTTC. Amino acid sequence: CASSWEGPYEQYF.

J is TRBJ2-7 and V is TRBV29-1, with D maybe TRBD1 (5 bases). Trimming pared 5 bases from V and 0 bases from J, leaving 8 bases between. CDR1 SQVTM and CDR2 ANQGSEA come from the germline V gene. This CDR3 has 12 residues. CDR3 protein: CSVHQGSYEQYF. The DNA of the CDR3 is TGCAGCGTTCACCAGGGCTCCTACGAGCAGTACTTC.

The chain couples TRBV5-4 to TRBJ2-5, with D perhaps TRBD2 (5 bases). CDR1 and CDR2 from the germline V gene are SGHNT and YYREEE (reference sequence). V dropped 0 bases and J dropped 5 bases, with 14 bases sitting between them. The CDR3 is 15 residues long. The chain's CDR3 is CASSLEKHQRETQYF. In DNA, the CDR3 is TGTGCCAGCAGCTTGGAAAAACACCAGCGGGAGACCCAGTACTTC.

The chain links TRBV7-9 to TRBJ2-5, with D perhaps TRBD1 or TRBD2 (5 bases each). Deletions cut 5 bases from V and 3 bases from J, with 7 bases between. The CDR3 is made up of 12 amino acids. The germline V gene has CDR1 SEHNR and CDR2 FQNEAQ (reference sequence). In DNA form, the CDR3 reads TGTGCCAGCAGCGGGGGAGAAGAGACCCAGTACTTC. Protein product: CASSGGEETQYF.

V gene TRBV9 combines with J gene TRBJ2-7; D is uncertain. Germline CDR1 is SGDLS and CDR2 is YYNGEE. The V gene lost 2 bases and the J gene lost 7 bases, with 19 bases spanning the gap. This CDR3 spans 15 amino acids. CDR3 protein: CASSVRPKGLGEQYF. In DNA, the CDR3 is TGTGCCAGCAGCGTCCGCCCCAAGGGCCTGGGGGAGCAGTACTTC.

The genes are TRBV7-8 and TRBJ2-3; TRBD2 aligns across 11 bases. This CDR3 contains 20 residues. V lost 0 bases and J lost 4; bases outside the gene matches: 15. Germline CDR1 SGHVS, CDR2 FQNEAQ. The CDR3 sequence: CASSLAVTGLAAPPADTQYF. The CDR3 DNA reads as TGTGCCAGCAGCTTAGCTGTCACGGGACTAGCGGCTCCTCCCGCAGATACGCAGTATTTT.

V gene TRBV7-2 combines with J gene TRBJ2-7; no firm D call. The CDR3 covers 13 residues. Trimming took 3 bases from V and 4 from J, leaving 10 bases between them. Germline V gives CDR1 SGHTA, CDR2 FQGNSA. The DNA of the CDR3 is TGTGCCAGCAGCTTTTGGGTGGGGTACGAGCAGTACTTC. Its translation is CASSFWVGYEQYF.

This sequence joins TRBV10-2 and TRBJ2-3; the D is unclear. The CDR3 totals 13 residues. Trimming took off 7 bases at V and 0 bases at J, with 8 bases between the two ends. The germline V gene encodes CDR1 WSHSY and CDR2 SAAADI. The CDR3, as DNA: TGCGCCAGCACCAAGGACAGCACAGATACGCAGTATTTT. Its translation: CASTKDSTDTQYF.

This chain joins TRBV10-2 and TRBJ2-7; D is unclear. V gave up 0 bases and J gave up 3 bases, with 3 bases separating them. In germline, CDR1 is WSHSY, CDR2 SAAADI. This CDR3 comprises 12 residues. Here the CDR3 reads CASSESGYEQYF. The CDR3 region has the DNA TGCGCCAGCAGTGAGTCGGGCTACGAGCAGTACTTC.

The rearrangement joins TRBV4-1 to TRBJ2-1; no clear D gene. The V gene's germline CDR1 is MGHRA and CDR2 YSYEKL. This CDR3 has 13 residues. V was cut by 1 base and J by 5 bases, with 6 bases left in between. CDR3 sequence reads: CASSQAVDNEQFF. CDR3 DNA: TGCGCCAGCAGCCAAGCCGTTGACAATGAGCAGTTCTTC.

The genes are TRBV6-6 and TRBJ2-5, with a possible D match to TRBD2 (6 bases). Trimming shortened V by 0 bases and J by 4 bases, and 9 bases separated the two germline ends. The germline V gene encodes CDR1 MNHNY and CDR2 SVGAGI (reference sequence). This CDR3 contains 14 residues. In DNA, the CDR3 is TGTGCCAGCAGTTACTCGGGGGGAGGAGAGACCCAGTACTTC. This encodes CASSYSGGGETQYF.

The CDR3 region is CASSLETGSSYEQYF. DNA of the CDR3: TGTGCCAGCAGTTTAGAGACAGGGTCCTCCTACGAGCAGTACTTC. The chain combines TRBV27 with TRBJ2-7, with TRBD1 identical over 7 bases. Germline CDR1 and CDR2: MNHEY and SMNVEV (reference sequence). This CDR3 is built from 15 residues. The V segment lost 2 bases and the J segment 0 bases; nucleotides outside the gene matches: 4.

A note on this clone: This specimen includes other DNA sequences encoding the same CDR3. The genes are TRBV27 and TRBJ2-7, with D hard to call. The V end was cut by 3 bases, the J end by 2 bases, with 5 bases between. The CDR3 is 12 residues long. CDR1 is MNHEY and CDR2 is SMNVEV in the germline V gene (reference sequence). CDR3 nucleotide sequence: TGTGCCAGCAGTTTCAGTCCCTACGAGCAGTACTTC. Translation: CASSFSPYEQYF.

The chain is built from TRBV29-1 and TRBJ2-6, with D tentatively TRBD1 or TRBD2 (6 bases each). This CDR3 comprises 17 residues. The germline V gene encodes CDR1 SQVTM and CDR2 ANQGSEA. Trimming left V 6 bases short and J 2 bases short, with 20 bases between. The DNA for the CDR3 is TGCAGCGTCTACGGGGGCAGGGAAGCTGCTGGGGCCAACGTCCTGACTTTC. Translated, it gives CSVYGGREAAGANVLTF.

This sequence joins TRBV13 and TRBJ1-6; 7 bases are a match to TRBD1. This CDR3 comprises 14 residues. Germline loops: CDR1 PRHDT, CDR2 FYEKMQ (reference sequence). V lost 4 bases, J lost 5 bases, and 2 bases stayed unmatched. CDR3 DNA sequence: TGTGCCAGCAGCTCGACAGGGAATAATTCACCCCTCCACTTT. It encodes CASSSTGNNSPLHF.

The CDR3 DNA follows: TGTGCCAGCAGCGGCTCCGACAGGGGGATCTCTGGGGCCAACGTCCTGACTTTC. It encodes CASSGSDRGISGANVLTF. The chain links TRBV7-3 to TRBJ2-6; 9 positions agree with TRBD1. V lost 5 bases, J lost 0 bases, and 8 bases stayed unmatched. This CDR3 contains 18 residues. Germline V gene data show CDR1 as SGHTA and CDR2 as FQGTGA. The whole variable domain, filled in from reference TRBV7-3 and TRBJ2-6, reads GAGVSQTPSNKVTEKGKYVELRCDPISGHTALYWYRQSLGQGPEFLIYFQGTGAADDSGLPNDRFFAVRPEGSVSTLKIQRTERGDSAVYLCASSGSDRGISGANVLTFGAGSRLTVL.

The chain combines TRBV9 with TRBJ2-3; TRBD2 might be the D (6 bases). Trimming stripped 2 bases from V and 4 bases from J, with 11 bases between. The CDR3 runs to 14 residues. Germline values: CDR1 SGDLS, CDR2 YYNGEE. Here the CDR3 reads CASSVGGGADTQYF. In nucleotides, the CDR3 is TGTGCCAGCAGCGTGGGAGGTGGCGCAGATACGCAGTATTTT.

This clone appeared once. This chain uses TRBV7-2 with TRBJ2-7; tentative D call: TRBD2 (5 bases). CDR3 length equals 13 residues. The V gene's germline CDR1 is SGHTA and CDR2 FQGNSA. The ends were cut back, 1 base at V and 5 bases at J, with 9 bases in the middle. CDR3 region: CASSLDRGNEQYF. The CDR3, as DNA: TGTGCCAGCAGCTTAGATAGAGGGAACGAGCAGTACTTC.

This rearrangement joins TRBV5-4 to TRBJ1-1, with D unresolved. From germline, CDR1 is SGHNT and CDR2 YYREEE (reference sequence). Trimming shortened V by 4 bases and J by 3 bases, and 4 bases separated the two germline ends. The CDR3 runs 11 residues. In nucleotides, the CDR3 is TGTGCCAGCAGCCTAGACACTGAAGCTTTCTTT. This codes for CASSLDTEAFF.

The chain couples TRBV15 to TRBJ2-5; the D gene is possibly TRBD2 (6 bases). CDR3 size: 15 residues. V lost 3 bases and J 3 bases, leaving 14 bases between the germline ends. Germline values: CDR1 LNHNV, CDR2 YYDKDF (reference sequence). The CDR3 spells CATSSGGNGEETQYF. CDR3 nucleotides: TGTGCCACCAGCAGCGGCGGGAATGGGGAAGAGACCCAGTACTTC.

V usage is TRBV27 and J usage is TRBJ1-1, with D unclear. Between the trimmed V and J ends, which lost 5 bases and 4 bases, there was a span of 17 bases. Looked up from germline, CDR1 is MNHEY and CDR2 is SMNVEV (reference sequence). The CDR3 loop spans 15 amino acids. CDR3 residues: CASSRALASGTEAFF. Written as DNA, the CDR3 is TGTGCCAGCAGTCGGGCCTTGGCGAGTGGCACTGAAGCTTTCTTT.

The chain joins TRBV25-1 to TRBJ2-3, with a possible D match to TRBD1 (5 bases). CDR1 MGHDK and CDR2 SYGVNS come from the germline V gene. V lost 4 bases and J 4 bases, leaving 15 bases between the germline ends. The CDR3 loop spans 15 amino acids. DNA for the CDR3: TGTGCCAGCAGTGTCGAAGCTAGGGGCGCAGATACGCAGTATTTT. It specifies CASSVEARGADTQYF. The whole variable domain, remainder taken from reference TRBV25-1 and TRBJ2-3, is EADIYQTPRYLVIGTGKKITLECSQTMGHDKMYWYQQDPGMELHLIHYSYGVNSTEKGDLSSESTVSRIRTEHFPLTLESARPSHTSQYLCASSVEARGADTQYFGPGTRLTVL.